A single sample gave rise to the 7 T cell receptor beta chains below, sequenced in a study of cytomegalovirus exposure and HLA in healthy donors. Use of 60 Vbeta and 13 Jbeta primers characterized the PCR. Only in-frame clones appear in the TCRdb table, and some are missing; sequencing was by immunoSEQ multiplex PCR. The sample has approximately 160,000 clones; around 78% are singletons. The sample taken for sequencing was PBMCs. The receptor source for this set is a woman aged 40 to 55 in good health and CMV-seropositive.

The table lists this clone with a few counts. The chain links TRBV5-4 to TRBJ1-2; 8 bases align to TRBD1. This CDR3 has 15 amino acids. With 4 bases clipped from V and 4 bases from J, the junction kept 9 bases outside the gene matches. Per the germline V gene, CDR1 is SGHNT and CDR2 is YYREEE (reference sequence). The CDR3 DNA sequence: TGTGCCAGCAGCCCAACAACGCAGGGGGCCTATGGCTACACCTTC. Translation: CASSPTTQGAYGYTF.

The sample holds a few counts of this clone. This rearrangement joins TRBV4-3 to TRBJ2-6, with a possible D match to TRBD1 (6 bases). CDR1 LGHNA and CDR2 YSLEER come from the germline V gene. V was pared by 0 bases and J by 2 bases, with 11 bases between. The length of the CDR3 is 17 residues. In DNA form, the CDR3 reads TGCGCCAGCAGCCAAGATGTTGCAGGGGCTGGGGCCAACGTCCTGACTTTC. Protein product: CASSQDVAGAGANVLTF.

The count of this clone is one. The chain joins TRBV7-9 to TRBJ2-5, with 8 bases fitting TRBD2. This CDR3 has 17 amino acids. From germline, CDR1 is SEHNR and CDR2 FQNEAQ (reference sequence). The J segment lost 5 bases and the V segment lost 1 base, leaving 12 bases of the junction unmatched. The CDR3, as DNA: TGTGCCAGCAGCTTAGAACCCACAGGACTAGCTTTGGAGACCCAGTACTTC. The encoded protein is CASSLEPTGLALETQYF.

This clone counts as medium-sized. The CDR3 DNA follows: TGTGCCAGCAGCCAGTTCCAGGGCTCTGGAAACACCATATATTTT. Translating it yields CASSQFQGSGNTIYF. The V gene is TRBV14, the J gene TRBJ1-3; D perhaps matches TRBD1 (5 bases). Looked up from germline, CDR1 is SGHDN and CDR2 is FVKESK. Trimming cost V 3 bases and J 0 bases, with 9 bases left between them. The CDR3 totals 15 residues. The variable domain in full, with the rest retrieved from reference TRBV14 and TRBJ1-3, is EAGVTQFPSHSVIEKGQTVTLRCDPISGHDNLYWYRRVMGKEIKFLLHFVKESKQDESGMPNNRFLAERTGGTYSTLKVQPAELEDSGVYFCASSQFQGSGNTIYFGEGSWLTVV.

V gene TRBV7-6 combines with J gene TRBJ1-1; D possibly corresponds to TRBD1 (5 bases). Germline values: CDR1 SGHVS, CDR2 FNYEAQ. This CDR3 is built from 17 residues. Trimming cost V 2 bases and J 5 bases, with 21 bases left between them. CDR3 in amino acids: CASSLSEAGQRGTEAFF. CDR3 in DNA: TGTGCCAGCAGCTTATCGGAAGCCGGACAACGCGGTACTGAAGCTTTCTTT.

This clone has a handful of counts. The chain combines TRBV5-1 with TRBJ1-6; 7 nucleotides line up with TRBD1. The CDR3 contains 16 residues. Trimming removed 0 bases from V and 9 bases from J; junction bases left unmatched: 9. CDR1 is SGHRS, CDR2 YFSETQ, per germline. Written as DNA, the CDR3 is TGCGCCAGCAGCTTGGGACAGGTAGGGGGCGGTTCACCCCTCCACTTT. It translates to CASSLGQVGGGSPLHF.

This chain connects TRBV25-1 to TRBJ1-1; perhaps TRBD1 as D (6 bases). Trimming shortened V by 8 bases and J by 4 bases, and 20 bases separated the two germline ends. From germline, CDR1 is MGHDK and CDR2 SYGVNS. The CDR3 contains 15 residues. The CDR3 spells CASQPSVGAATEAFF. CDR3 DNA sequence: TGTGCCAGCCAACCTTCCGTGGGGGCCGCCACTGAAGCTTTCTTT. Complete variable domain (other parts from reference TRBV25-1 and TRBJ1-1): EADIYQTPRYLVIGTGKKITLECSQTMGHDKMYWYQQDPGMELHLIHYSYGVNSTEKGDLSSESTVSRIRTEHFPLTLESARPSHTSQYLCASQPSVGAATEAFFGQGTRLTVV.